Listed below are T cell receptor beta chains from one sample, sequenced in a study of blood T cells in healthy people across ages. Using its own MiXCR run on the 5' RACE reads, TCRdb lists one record per CDR3 protein. The sample contains 1 million or so distinct CDR3 sequences, 25% of which appear only once. This same sample was also part of a study on T cells of mothers and their children.

The sample taken for sequencing was blood. These receptors came from a girl aged 2 to 9 in good health. The CDR3 runs from the conserved cysteine through the conserved F or W. D genes are given only for firm matches. Not every row has a clone size; where given, it reads once, few, many or a size class.

15 | TRBJ1-2 | - | - | TRBV9 | TGTGCCAGCAGCGTAGACCCCTGGACCTCCTATGGCTACACCTTC | CASSVDPWTSYGYTF
13 | TRBJ2-5 | - | - | TRBV29-1 | TGCAGCCTACGTGGTGCTAGCGAGGGGACCCAGTACTTC | CSLRGASEGTQYF
12 | TRBJ2-2 | - | - | TRBV15 | TGTGCCACCCCCAGGAACACCGGGGAGCTGTTTTTT | CATPRNTGELFF
13 | TRBJ1-5 | - | - | TRBV20-1 | TGCAGTGCTGGAGGGGCGGTTAATCAGCCCCAGCATTTT | CSAGGAVNQPQHF
14 | TRBJ2-5 | many | TRBD2 | TRBV4-1 | TGCGCCAGCTCCTTCCCGGGACTAGAAGAGACCCAGTACTTC | CASSFPGLEETQYF
15 | TRBJ2-5 | once | - | TRBV7-9 | TGTGCCAGCAGCTTAGGGGGGGCCGGTCCGGAGACCCAGTACTTC | CASSLGGAGPETQYF
13 | TRBJ2-5 | - | TRBD2 | TRBV20-1 | TGCAGTGGCAGCCCAGCGGGAGGAGAGACCCAGTACTTC | CSGSPAGGETQYF
13 | TRBJ2-5 | few | TRBD2 | TRBV28 | TGTGCCAGCAGTTACCTAGCGGAAGAGACCCAGTACTTC | CASSYLAEETQYF
16 | TRBJ2-1 | - | - | TRBV20-1 | TGCAGTGCTAGAGATCTTGAATTTAGGTCCTACAATGAGCAGTTCTTC | CSARDLEFRSYNEQFF
15 | TRBJ1-1 | - | - | TRBV7-2 | TGTGCCAGCAGCTTTCGGGGAGGGAGGAACACTGAAGCTTTCTTT | CASSFRGGRNTEAFF
15 | TRBJ2-7 | - | - | TRBV28 | TGTGCCAGCAGTGCATGGACAGCGGGGAGGTACGAGCAGTACTTC | CASSAWTAGRYEQYF
13 | TRBJ1-2 | few | - | TRBV29-1 | TGCAGCGTTGGGACAGAGATTAACTATGGCTACACCTTC | CSVGTEINYGYTF
17 | TRBJ2-3 | - | - | TRBV10-2 | TGCGCCAGCAGTGAGCCCGCGGGGGACATAAGAGGGGATACGCAGTATTTT | CASSEPAGDIRGDTQYF
14 | TRBJ2-5 | few | TRBD1 | TRBV25-1 | TGTGCCAGCAGTGTACGCGGACAGGAAGAGACCCAGTACTTC | CASSVRGQEETQYF
13 | TRBJ1-4 | - | - | TRBV15 | TGTGCCACCAGCCCTCGCGCAGGAGAAAAACTGTTTTTT | CATSPRAGEKLFF
14 | TRBJ2-7 | - | TRBD1 | TRBV20-1 | TGCAGTGCTAGAGCGAGGGACAGGGCTAACGAGCAGTACTTC | CSARARDRANEQYF
17 | TRBJ1-1 | once | - | TRBV4-3 | TGCGCCAGCAGCCAAGTCCGAAGAGGGTACATGAACACTGAAGCTTTCTTT | CASSQVRRGYMNTEAFF
13 | TRBJ1-6 | few | - | TRBV7-8 | TGTGCCAGCAGTCAGGATCATAATTCACCCCTCCACTTT | CASSQDHNSPLHF
18 | TRBJ2-5 | few | - | TRBV7-9 | TGTGCCAGCAGCTTAGCGTTAGGAAACCGTCCTACCCAAGAGACCCAGTACTTC | CASSLALGNRPTQETQYF
16 | TRBJ1-2 | few | - | TRBV4-3 | TGCGCCAGCAGCCAAGAGAGCTGGGACGGAAGATATGGCTACACCTTC | CASSQESWDGRYGYTF
15 | TRBJ1-2 | - | - | TRBV20-1 | TGCAGTGCTAGAGATCAGGAGGGGGTTAACTATGGCTACACCTTC | CSARDQEGVNYGYTF
14 | TRBJ1-4 | - | - | TRBV25-1 | TGTGCCAGCAGTGATGGCCGGACTACTGAAAAACTGTTTTTT | CASSDGRTTEKLFF
13 | TRBJ1-1 | - | - | TRBV29-1 | TGCAGCGCCCTGAAGGGGGAGGGGACTGAAGCTTTCTTT | CSALKGEGTEAFF
16 | TRBJ2-1 | - | - | TRBV9 | TGTGCCAGCAGCCATACAGAGAGCTCCGCGGGGGCTGAGCAGTTCTTC | CASSHTESSAGAEQFF
13 | TRBJ1-5 | - | - | TRBV12-3/TRBV12-4 | TGTGCCAGCAGCCGTTCGGCCCATCAGCCCCAGCATTTT | CASSRSAHQPQHF
15 | TRBJ2-7 | few | - | TRBV5-1 | TGCGCCAGCAGCTTAGGATTCAGCGGCTATTCGGAGCAGTACTTC | CASSLGFSGYSEQYF
13 | TRBJ1-1 | - | TRBD1 | TRBV7-3 | TGTGCCAGCAGCCCAACAGGACAGGGAAAAGCTTTCTTT | CASSPTGQGKAFF
15 | TRBJ2-3 | - | TRBD2 | TRBV5-6 | TGTGCCAGCAGCCTGGCGGGGGGAGCCCAAGATACGCAGTATTTT | CASSLAGGAQDTQYF
16 | TRBJ2-1 | - | - | TRBV7-6 | TGTGCCAGCAGCTTAGGGGGGGCAGGAGACTACAATGAGCAGTTCTTC | CASSLGGAGDYNEQFF
13 | TRBJ2-7 | - | - | TRBV7-2 | TGTGCCAGCAGCTTAGAAGGGGGGATCGAGCAGTACTTC | CASSLEGGIEQYF
12 | TRBJ2-2 | - | - | TRBV6-2/TRBV6-3 | TGTGCCACGGTTCGGGACACCGGGGAGCTGTTTTTT | CATVRDTGELFF
15 | TRBJ1-1 | - | - | TRBV4-1 | TGCGCCAGCAGCCAAGATCCCCCCCCCAACACTGAAGCTTTCTTT | CASSQDPPPNTEAFF
14 | TRBJ2-2 | - | - | TRBV7-7 | TGTGCTAGCAGCTTAACAGGGTCCACCGGGGAGCTGTTTTTT | CASSLTGSTGELFF
13 | TRBJ2-5 | - | - | TRBV29-1 | TGCAGCGCAATCCTCCGGACGGAAGAGTCCCAGTACTTC | CSAILRTEESQYF
15 | TRBJ2-7 | - | - | TRBV7-2 | TGTGCCAGCAGCATAAGTCCAGGATGGGAATACGAGCAGTACTTC | CASSISPGWEYEQYF
14 | TRBJ1-2 | - | TRBD1 | TRBV27 | TGTGCCAGCAGTTCGGACAGGTCTCGTAGTGGCTACACCTTC | CASSSDRSRSGYTF
15 | TRBJ2-1 | few | TRBD2 | TRBV20-1 | TGCAGTGCTAGACTAGCGGGCGATTCCTACAATGAGCAGTTCTTC | CSARLAGDSYNEQFF
11 | TRBJ2-1 | - | - | TRBV14 | TGTGCCAGCAGCCAAATTGGGGAGCAGTTCTTC | CASSQIGEQFF
17 | TRBJ1-2 | - | - | TRBV6-2/TRBV6-3 | TGTGCCAGCAGTTACTTCGGGGTAGAGGGGATTGGGCGCGGCTACACCTTC | CASSYFGVEGIGRGYTF
18 | TRBJ1-4 | few | TRBD1 | TRBV7-2 | TGTGCCAGCAGCTTAGACCCAGGGGGAAGGGCAACTAATGAAAAACTGTTTTTT | CASSLDPGGRATNEKLFF
14 | TRBJ2-7 | few | - | TRBV20-1 | TGCAGTGCTACGCCTCTAGCGACCCCAGGGGAGCAGTACTTC | CSATPLATPGEQYF
14 | TRBJ2-5 | - | - | TRBV7-8 | TGTGCCAGCAGCTTAGGGACGGCCTCAGGGGCCCAGTACTTC | CASSLGTASGAQYF
15 | TRBJ2-5 | - | - | TRBV5-1 | TGCGCCAGCAGCTTAAGTGGGGGGGCCATGGAGCCCCAGTACTTC | CASSLSGGAMEPQYF
16 | TRBJ2-7 | few | - | TRBV6-1 | TGTGCCAGCAGTGAAGCAGACTTCCATGTGGACTACGAGCAGTACTTC | CASSEADFHVDYEQYF
14 | TRBJ2-7 | few | - | TRBV21-1 | TGTGCCAGCATCATCAGGACTATGAACTACGAGCAGTACTTC | CASIIRTMNYEQYF
15 | TRBJ1-1 | - | TRBD1 | TRBV27 | TGTGCCAGCAGTTCCGGGACAGTAAGGAACACTGAAGCTTTCTTT | CASSSGTVRNTEAFF
15 | TRBJ2-5 | - | TRBD2 | TRBV27 | TGTGCCAGCGGGGAACTAGCGGGAGTGGGAGAGACCCAGTACTTC | CASGELAGVGETQYF
15 | TRBJ1-4 | - | - | TRBV7-9 | TGTGCCAGCAGCTTCGCGTGGGGAACTAATGAAAAACTGTTTTTT | CASSFAWGTNEKLFF
12 | TRBJ2-7 | few | - | TRBV29-1 | TGCAGCGTCCCCGGGGAGTCCTACGAGCAGTACTTC | CSVPGESYEQYF
13 | TRBJ2-7 | few | TRBD2 | TRBV19 | TGTGCCAGTAGTGCGGGAGGGATCTACGAGCAGTACTTC | CASSAGGIYEQYF
16 | TRBJ2-3 | - | TRBD2 | TRBV27 | TGTGCCAGCAGTAATAGCGGGGGTTATGTTACAGATACGCAGTATTTT | CASSNSGGYVTDTQYF
17 | TRBJ2-5 | - | TRBD2 | TRBV6-5 | TGTGCCAGCAGTTACGGGACTAAGTGGACGGCCCTCGGGACCCAGTACTTC | CASSYGTKWTALGTQYF
13 | TRBJ2-7 | - | - | TRBV7-9 | TGTGCCAGCAGCTCGGTGACTCACTACGAGCAGTACTTC | CASSSVTHYEQYF
15 | TRBJ2-1 | - | - | TRBV7-9 | TGTGCCAGCAGCCCCCCCGTGAAGTCCTACAATGAGCAGTTCTTC | CASSPPVKSYNEQFF
12 | TRBJ1-1 | few | TRBD1 | TRBV12-3/TRBV12-4 | TGTGCCAGCAGGTGGGACAGGGGTGAAGCTTTCTTT | CASRWDRGEAFF